This T cell receptor (beta chain) stems from a study of blood T cell repertoires in COVID-19. Study details: Both acute and convalescent COVID-19 samples were obtained from the United States, Italy and Spain. T cells, B-cell-depleted T cells, or PBMCs supplied cDNA or gDNA.

How the authors handled the data: Using reference gene primer amplification, nucleated cell counts were estimated. Only in-frame clones appear in the TCRdb table, and some are missing; sequencing was by immunoSEQ multiplex PCR. For V, J and clone size, that table is used; D and trimming come from the DNA. The sample consists of some 70,000 clones, 87% of them appearing once. The TCR originated in a man in his fifties or sixties with active COVID-19. The sample taken for sequencing was peripheral blood.

CDR3 loop: CATSESGLGGTDGYTF. CDR3 in DNA: TGTGCCACCAGTGAATCGGGCCTCGGAGGGACTGATGGCTACACCTTC. The chain recombines TRBV24-1 with TRBJ1-2, with D maybe TRBD1 (5 bases). Germline CDR1 and CDR2: KGHDR and SFDVKD. The CDR3 loop spans 16 amino acids. Trimming took 4 bases from V and 6 from J, leaving 20 bases between them.